This T cell receptor beta chain was sequenced during a study of T cell responses to AZD1222 COVID-19 vaccine. Libraries were prepared by immunoSEQ multiplex PCR; TCRdb keeps only in-frame clonotypes and omits some of them. This table has about 160,000 clones, about 90% appearing once. In regard to this clone: No antigen is known for it.

General observations from the study: White British donors predominated, females outnumbered males, and clonal diversity was possibly underestimated. Of spike-specific TCRs, nearly half reportedly target regions left unmutated in variants.

V gave up 4 bases and J gave up 0 bases; unmatched junction bases: 1. CDR3 length: 15 amino acids. Germline V gene data show CDR1 as SNHLY and CDR2 as FYNNEI. The TCR originated in an adult in good health. This specimen was peripheral blood, taken on day 0 of MenACWY control vaccination. V is TRBV2 and J is TRBJ2-2; 8 bases fit TRBD2. The chain's CDR3 is CASSATSANTGELFF. In DNA form, the CDR3 reads TGTGCCAGCAGTGCGACTAGCGCGAACACCGGGGAGCTGTTTTTT.